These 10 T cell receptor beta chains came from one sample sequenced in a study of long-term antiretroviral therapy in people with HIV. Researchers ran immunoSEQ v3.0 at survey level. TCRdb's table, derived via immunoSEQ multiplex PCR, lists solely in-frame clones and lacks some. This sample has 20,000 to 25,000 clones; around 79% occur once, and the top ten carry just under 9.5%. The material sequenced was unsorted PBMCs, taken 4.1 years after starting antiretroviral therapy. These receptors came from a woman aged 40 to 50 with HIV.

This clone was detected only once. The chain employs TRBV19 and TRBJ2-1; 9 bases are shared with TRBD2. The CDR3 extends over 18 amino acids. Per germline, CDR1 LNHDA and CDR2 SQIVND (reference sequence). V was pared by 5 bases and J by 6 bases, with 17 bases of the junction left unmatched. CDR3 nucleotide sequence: TGTGCCAGTAGTGGCTTAGCGGGGGCCCTCATAGGCGGCAATGAGCAGTTCTTC. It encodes CASSGLAGALIGGNEQFF.

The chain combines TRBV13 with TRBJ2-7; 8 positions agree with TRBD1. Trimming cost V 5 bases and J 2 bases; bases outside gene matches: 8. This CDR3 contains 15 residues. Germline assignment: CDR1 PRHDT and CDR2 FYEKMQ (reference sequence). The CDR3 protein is CASSLTGQVAYEQYF. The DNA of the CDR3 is TGTGCCAGCAGCCTGACGGGACAGGTGGCCTACGAGCAGTACTTC. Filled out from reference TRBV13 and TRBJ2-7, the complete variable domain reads AAGVIQSPRHLIKEKRETATLKCYPIPRHDTVYWYQQGPGQDPQFLISFYEKMQSDKGSIPDRFSAQQFSDYHSELNMSSLELGDSALYFCASSLTGQVAYEQYFGPGTRLTVT.

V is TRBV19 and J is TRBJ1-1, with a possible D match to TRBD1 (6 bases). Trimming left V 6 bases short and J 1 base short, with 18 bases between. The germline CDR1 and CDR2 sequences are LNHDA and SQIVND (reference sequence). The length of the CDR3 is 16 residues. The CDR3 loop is CASSPAVWGPNTEAFF. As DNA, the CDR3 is TGTGCCAGTAGCCCGGCGGTGTGGGGGCCGAACACTGAAGCTTTCTTT.

The DNA of the CDR3 is TGTGCCAGCAGCCCAGAAACTTTCCGGGGGGGCTACTACAATGAGCAGTTCTTC. Amino acids: CASSPETFRGGYYNEQFF. The V call is TRBV11-2, the J call TRBJ2-1; the match to TRBD2 covers 8 bases. The CDR3 contains 18 residues. The germline V gene has CDR1 SGHAT and CDR2 FQNNGV. J gave up 3 bases and V 5 bases, and 15 bases lay outside the gene matches.

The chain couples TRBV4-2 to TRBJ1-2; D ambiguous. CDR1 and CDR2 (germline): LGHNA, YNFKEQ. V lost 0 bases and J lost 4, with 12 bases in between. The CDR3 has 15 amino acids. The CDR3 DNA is TGTGCCAGCAGCCAAGAGCCCTCTCCGCTCTATGGCTACACCTTC. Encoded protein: CASSQEPSPLYGYTF.

The CDR3 bases are TGTGCCAGCAGTAGACAGGGGCAGGATCAGCCCCAGCATTTT. Its protein is CASSRQGQDQPQHF. This chain links TRBV6-5 with TRBJ1-5; TRBD1 matches at 8 bases. The CDR3 length is 14 residues. The junction had 5 bases not matched to a gene; V was cut back by 5 bases and J by 5 bases. Germline assignment: CDR1 MNHEY and CDR2 SVGAGI.

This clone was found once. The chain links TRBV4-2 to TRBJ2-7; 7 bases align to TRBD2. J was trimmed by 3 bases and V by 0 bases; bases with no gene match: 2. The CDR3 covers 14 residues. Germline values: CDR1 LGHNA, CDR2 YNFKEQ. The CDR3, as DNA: TGTGCCAGCAGCCAAGATGGACTAGACTACGAGCAGTACTTC. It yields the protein CASSQDGLDYEQYF.

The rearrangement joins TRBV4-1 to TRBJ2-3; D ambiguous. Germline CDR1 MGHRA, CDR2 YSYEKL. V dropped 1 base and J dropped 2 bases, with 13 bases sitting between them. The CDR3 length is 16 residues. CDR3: CASSQVDLGFTDTQYF. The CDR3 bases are TGCGCCAGCAGCCAAGTGGACCTGGGATTCACAGATACGCAGTATTTT.

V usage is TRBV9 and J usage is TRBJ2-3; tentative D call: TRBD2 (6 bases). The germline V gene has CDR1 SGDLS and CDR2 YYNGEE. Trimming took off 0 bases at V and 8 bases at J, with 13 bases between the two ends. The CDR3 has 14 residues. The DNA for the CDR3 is TGTGCCAGCAGCGTAGGGTCGGGAGCCGGTACGCAGTATTTT. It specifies CASSVGSGAGTQYF.

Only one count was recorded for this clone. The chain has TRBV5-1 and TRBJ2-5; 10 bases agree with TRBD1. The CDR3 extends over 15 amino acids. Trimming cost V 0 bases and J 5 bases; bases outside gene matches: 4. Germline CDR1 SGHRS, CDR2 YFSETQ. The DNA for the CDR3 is TGCGCCAGCAGCTTGGGACAGGGGGCGTTGGAGACCCAGTACTTC. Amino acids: CASSLGQGALETQYF.